This record covers a single T cell receptor (beta chain). This sample stems from a study of shared clonotypes between healthy human individuals. Terminally differentiated effector memory CD45RA+ cells were excluded by CCR7 positive selection of CD45RO-negative cells. The donors, all of them Caucasian adults, lived in Nashville, Tennessee. Using immunoSEQ multiplex PCR, the repertoire was profiled, and TCRdb retains in-frame clones only, with some absent. Of about 650,000 clones listed, 95% to 96% are singletons. This CDR3 comprises 13 residues. Trimming cost V 3 bases and J 6 bases, with 11 bases left between them. Germline CDR1 and CDR2: LNHDA and SQIVND (reference sequence).

The source of this sequence is a woman aged 25-40 years in good health. Sequencing was performed on naive CD8+ T cells sorted from blood. The J gene is TRBJ1-2, the V gene TRBV19; D is ambiguous. This chain's CDR3 is CASSMTLLHGYTF. CDR3 sequence (DNA): TGTGCCAGTAGTATGACACTGCTCCATGGCTACACCTTC.